This T cell receptor beta chain is drawn from a study of T cells expressing NK-cell markers. Study-wide background: Sorted CD3+CD56+NKG2C+, CD3+CD56+NKG2C- and CD3+CD56-NKG2C+ T cells provided the TCR beta repertoires. In the group of eight sequenced donors, seven were HCMV-seropositive and one was seronegative. Study results and limitations: What remained unclear was the HCMV specificity of expanded NKG2C+ T cell clones.

This CDR3 contains 16 residues. Germline assignment: CDR1 LGHDT and CDR2 YNNKEL (reference sequence). Production of TCR beta cDNA relied on 5'RACE template switching with UMIs. TCRdb processed the 5' RACE reads again and assigns one entry to each CDR3 protein, with no DNA. The table for this sample gives tens of thousands of distinct CDR3 sequences. Concerning this clonotype: The antigen is not known.

The chain links TRBV3-1 to TRBJ2-3; the D call of TRBD2 rests on TCRdb alone, since no DNA is present to check it. Sequencing was carried out using blood T cells: a sorted CD56 or NKG2C T cell subset, CD4+ or CD8+ T cells, or bulk PBMC T cells (not recorded which). This receptor was identified in a man aged 18-69 years in good health. The CDR3 reads CASSLGLAGITDTQYF.